The next 26 T cell receptor beta chains were all read from a single sample in a study of blood T cell repertoires in COVID-19. The protocol was immunoSEQ multiplex PCR, while the TCRdb copy is restricted to in-frame clones and leaves out a portion. The sample includes more than 65,000 clones, more than 75% of them seen just once. Sample: peripheral blood. These TCRs come from a human donor in a cohort sampled during active COVID-19.

The chain is built from TRBV7-8 and TRBJ1-2, with D perhaps TRBD1 (5 bases). Germline CDR1 SGHVS, CDR2 FQNEAQ. The V end lost 4 bases, the J end lost 5 bases, and 8 bases lay between the germline ends. The CDR3 runs 12 residues. For the CDR3, the DNA is TGTGCCAGCAGCTCCCCAGGGTATGGCTACACCTTC. Amino acids: CASSSPGYGYTF.

The CDR3 loop reads CATLSGGVNQPQHF. CDR3 nucleotide sequence: TGTGCCACTCTGAGTGGGGGCGTCAATCAGCCCCAGCATTTT. This sequence joins TRBV28 and TRBJ1-5; TRBD1 is a possible D gene (6 bases). V dropped 10 bases and J dropped 3 bases, with 16 bases sitting between them. The CDR3 totals 14 residues. CDR1 is MDHEN and CDR2 is SYDVKM in the germline V gene. Supplemented by reference TRBV28 and TRBJ1-5, the full variable domain reads DVKVTQSSRYLVKRTGEKVFLECVQDMDHENMFWYRQDPGLGLRLIYFSYDVKMKEKGDIPEGYSVSREKKERFSLILESASTNQTSMYLCATLSGGVNQPQHFGDGTRLSIL.

The chain is built from TRBV5-1 and TRBJ1-1; D is perhaps TRBD1 (5 bases). Trimming cost V 0 bases and J 2 bases, with 17 bases left between them. Germline loops: CDR1 SGHRS, CDR2 YFSETQ. CDR3 size: 17 residues. This CDR3 is CASSLGPQTATNTEAFF. DNA of the CDR3: TGCGCCAGCAGCTTGGGCCCCCAGACAGCCACAAACACTGAAGCTTTCTTT.

The CDR3 nucleotides are TGCGCCAGCAGCAGCCGGACTACTGACAATGAGCAGTTCTTC. Encoded protein: CASSSRTTDNEQFF. The V and J genes are TRBV5-1 and TRBJ2-1; D may be TRBD2 (6 bases). There are 14 residues in the CDR3. Germline loops: CDR1 SGHRS, CDR2 YFSETQ. Trimming took 4 bases from V and 5 from J, leaving 13 bases between them.

This CDR3 reads CASSPRLATDTQYF. Written as DNA, the CDR3 is TGTGCCAGCTCACCACGACTAGCCACAGATACGCAGTATTTT. The gene calls are TRBV18 and TRBJ2-3; 7 nucleotides agree with TRBD2. The CDR3 spans 14 residues. V trimming: 1 base; J trimming: 2 bases; junction bases outside the gene matches: 0. Germline V gene data show CDR1 as KGHSH and CDR2 as LQKENI.

This chain joins TRBV30 and TRBJ1-6, with 8 bases that match TRBD1. V lost 3 bases and J lost 6; bases outside the gene matches: 10. Germline CDR1 is GTSNPN and CDR2 is SVGIG (reference sequence). CDR3 length equals 16 residues. CDR3 region: CAWSPGQGVGNSPLHF. The CDR3 nucleotides read TGTGCCTGGAGCCCAGGACAGGGAGTGGGTAATTCACCCCTCCACTTT.

This clone was counted only a few times. This sequence joins TRBV3-1 (or the pseudogene TRBV3-2) and TRBJ1-3; 9 nucleotides align to TRBD1. CDR3 length: 14 residues. Trimming removed 4 bases from V and 2 bases from J; junction bases left unmatched: 0. Germline V gives CDR1 LGHDT, CDR2 YNNKEL (reference sequence). The CDR3: CASSRQGAGNTIYF. CDR3 sequence (DNA): TGTGCCAGCAGCCGACAGGGGGCTGGAAACACCATATATTTT.

A single count supports this clone. The chain carries TRBV2 and TRBJ1-2; D unclear. The germline V gene encodes CDR1 SNHLY and CDR2 FYNNEI. V was cut by 6 bases and J by 3 bases, with 14 bases left in between. The length of the CDR3 is 14 residues. The CDR3 sequence: CASSSPRSDYGYTF. CDR3 DNA sequence: TGTGCCAGCAGCTCACCGCGTTCCGACTATGGCTACACCTTC.

The table lists this clone with a count of one. V gene TRBV27 combines with J gene TRBJ2-3, with D perhaps TRBD2 (5 bases). This CDR3 spans 13 amino acids. CDR1 is MNHEY and CDR2 is SMNVEV in the germline V gene (reference sequence). V lost 11 bases and J lost 6, with 18 bases in between. The CDR3 sequence is CASSGRTWDTQYF. CDR3 DNA: TGTGCCTCCTCGGGTCGGACTTGGGATACGCAGTATTTT.

CDR3 in DNA: TGTGCCAGTAGTATAGACCCGACCGGGACTAGCGCGAAGTACGGTCAGTTCTTC. This translates into CASSIDPTGTSAKYGQFF. This sequence joins TRBV19 and TRBJ2-1; 10 nucleotides line up with TRBD2. Germline lookup yields CDR1 LNHDA and CDR2 SQIVND (reference sequence). This CDR3 region has 18 residues. J was trimmed by 13 bases and V by 0 bases; bases with no gene match: 18.

This clone has a handful of counts. The rearrangement joins TRBV5-1 to TRBJ2-7; 12 nucleotides agree with TRBD2. Looked up from germline, CDR1 is SGHRS and CDR2 is YFSETQ. With 4 bases clipped from V and 3 bases from J, the junction kept 2 bases outside the gene matches. There are 14 residues in the CDR3. CDR3 nucleotides: TGCGCCAGCAGCCCGACTAGCGGGAGCTACGAGCAGTACTTC. Translation: CASSPTSGSYEQYF. Together with reference TRBV5-1 and TRBJ2-7, the CDR3 gives the full variable domain: KAGVTQTPRYLIKTRGQQVTLSCSPISGHRSVSWYQQTPGQGLQFLFEYFSETQRNKGNFPGRFSGRQFSNSRSEMNVSTLELGDSALYLCASSPTSGSYEQYFGPGTRLTVT.

The chain carries TRBV28 and TRBJ2-2; 10 bases are shared with TRBD1. The germline V gene encodes CDR1 MDHEN and CDR2 SYDVKM. This CDR3 comprises 16 residues. V gave up 5 bases and J gave up 5 bases; unmatched junction bases: 8. The CDR3 sequence: CASSVLRTGGTGELFF. The CDR3 nucleotides read TGTGCCAGCAGTGTCCTCCGGACAGGGGGTACCGGGGAGCTGTTTTTT.

The rearrangement joins TRBV15 to TRBJ1-1; D remains ambiguous. CDR1 LNHNV and CDR2 YYDKDF come from the germline V gene (reference sequence). The ends were cut back, 0 bases at V and 4 bases at J, with 9 bases in the middle. The CDR3 length is 14 residues. The CDR3 sequence: CATSRDFTGTEAFF. As DNA, the CDR3 is TGTGCCACCAGCAGAGATTTCACCGGCACTGAAGCTTTCTTT.

As to this clone: The sample has other DNA sequences that encode this CDR3 too. This rearrangement joins TRBV6-6 to TRBJ1-1; D call uncertain. Trimming pared 0 bases from V and 1 base from J, leaving 3 bases between. The CDR3 totals 13 residues. The germline V gene has CDR1 MNHNY and CDR2 SVGAGI (reference sequence). CDR3 bases: TGTGCCAGCAGTTACTCCCAGAACACTGAAGCTTTCTTT. Amino acids: CASSYSQNTEAFF.

The chain recombines TRBV19 with TRBJ1-1, with unresolved D. The CDR3 loop spans 14 amino acids. Germline V gives CDR1 LNHDA, CDR2 SQIVND (reference sequence). V was pared by 5 bases and J by 4 bases, with 14 bases between. This CDR3 reads CASSRQIQATEAFF. The CDR3 nucleotides are TGTGCCAGTAGTCGCCAAATCCAGGCCACTGAAGCTTTCTTT.

The chain carries TRBV11-3 and TRBJ2-5; D unresolved. Germline V gene lookup returns CDR1 SGHNT and CDR2 YENEEA. V gave up 1 base and J gave up 4 bases, with 4 bases separating them. The CDR3 totals 12 residues. Here the CDR3 DNA reads TGTGCCAGCAGCTTAGGGGCAGAGACCCAGTACTTC. This encodes CASSLGAETQYF.

This clone came up a few times. The chain is built from TRBV5-1 and TRBJ2-3, with TRBD1 matching 9 bases. In germline, CDR1 is SGHRS, CDR2 YFSETQ. V trimming: 4 bases; J trimming: 3 bases; junction bases outside the gene matches: 9. CDR3 length equals 16 residues. The CDR3 here is CASSVQGAIGTDTQYF. Here the CDR3 DNA reads TGCGCCAGCAGCGTACAGGGGGCAATAGGGACAGATACGCAGTATTTT.

The chain couples TRBV7-8 to TRBJ1-4; D not certain. From germline, CDR1 is SGHVS and CDR2 FQNEAQ. This CDR3 spans 15 amino acids. V lost 5 bases to trimming and J lost 7 bases, with 17 bases between them. CDR3 in DNA: TGTGCCAGCAGCCCCGGGGATATATGGGGTGAAAAACTGTTTTTT. It specifies CASSPGDIWGEKLFF.

V is TRBV6-5 and J is TRBJ1-5; D possibly corresponds to TRBD1 (5 bases). Trimming took off 6 bases at V and 0 bases at J, with 12 bases between the two ends. Germline CDR1 MNHEY, CDR2 SVGAGI. CDR3 length equals 15 residues. The CDR3 spells CASSYQGYSNQPQHF. The CDR3 nucleotides are TGTGCCAGCAGCTATCAGGGATATAGCAATCAGCCCCAGCATTTT.

The CDR3 reads CASSLGENTEAFF. The CDR3 DNA follows: TGTGCCAGCAGCTTAGGAGAGAACACTGAAGCTTTCTTT. The chain is built from TRBV5-6 and TRBJ1-1; D call uncertain. The CDR3 covers 13 residues. Trimming removed 2 bases from V and 1 base from J, with 6 bases in between. Germline V gene data show CDR1 as SGHDT and CDR2 as YYEEEE.

J is TRBJ2-1 and V is TRBV7-9; 12 positions match TRBD2. The CDR3 sequence is 16 residues long. The germline V gene encodes CDR1 SEHNR and CDR2 FQNEAQ (reference sequence). V dropped 3 bases and J dropped 9; count of bases not matched to a gene: 9. The CDR3 bases are TGTGCCAGCAGCTTGTACCTAGCGGGAGGGCATGGTGAGCAGTTCTTC. Encoded protein: CASSLYLAGGHGEQFF.

This chain links TRBV28 with TRBJ2-3; perhaps TRBD2 as D (6 bases). This CDR3 region has 12 residues. Germline CDR1 and CDR2: MDHEN and SYDVKM. The V end lost 8 bases, the J end lost 6 bases, and 12 bases lay between the germline ends. The CDR3 protein is CASERDSDTQYF. Written as DNA, the CDR3 is TGTGCCAGCGAACGGGACTCCGATACGCAGTATTTT.

DNA for the CDR3: TGTGCCAGCAGTGAACTCCCCTCCTCCTTTGCGGGAGGCACAGATACGCAGTATTTT. It encodes CASSELPSSFAGGTDTQYF. This chain connects TRBV6-1 to TRBJ2-3, with TRBD2 matching 7 bases. Germline V gene lookup returns CDR1 MNHNS and CDR2 SASEGT. The CDR3 spans 19 residues. The trim removed 2 bases at V and 1 base at J, leaving 15 bases unmatched.

This sequence joins TRBV2 and TRBJ1-1; weak D call: TRBD1 (5 bases). From germline, CDR1 is SNHLY and CDR2 FYNNEI. The CDR3 covers 14 residues. V lost 7 bases and J lost 4, with 16 bases in between. The CDR3 DNA reads TGTGCCAGCAATGGGGCAGTCTACGGCACTGAAGCTTTCTTT. Translated, it gives CASNGAVYGTEAFF.

The chain's CDR3 is CASSFTWTGGSNSPLHF. The CDR3 coding sequence is TGCGCCAGCAGCTTTACCTGGACAGGGGGCTCTAATTCACCCCTCCACTTT. V is TRBV5-1 and J is TRBJ1-6; 11 bases map to TRBD1. This CDR3 contains 17 residues. CDR1 and CDR2 from the germline V gene are SGHRS and YFSETQ. The V and J ends lost 2 bases and 6 bases, in that order; junction bases with no gene match: 7.

V is TRBV5-1 and J is TRBJ2-7; D unclear. Trimming took 2 bases from V and 2 from J, leaving 14 bases between them. The length of the CDR3 is 15 residues. CDR1 and CDR2 from the germline V gene are SGHRS and YFSETQ. This CDR3 is CASSFEDPAAYEQYF. The CDR3 DNA is TGCGCCAGCAGCTTCGAGGATCCCGCAGCCTACGAGCAGTACTTC.